These 20 T cell receptor beta chains came from one sample sequenced in a study of blood T cell repertoires in COVID-19. Repertoires were generated with immunoSEQ multiplex PCR, while TCRdb's copy carries only in-frame clones and drops some. The sample has 250,000 to 300,000 clones, around 86% seen once. Material: PBMCs or T cells enriched from blood (not recorded which). These receptors were collected from a man in his late teens or twenties who had recovered from COVID-19.

The V gene is TRBV5-1, the J gene TRBJ2-2; TRBD2 aligns across 8 bases. The CDR3 length is 14 residues. Germline assignment: CDR1 SGHRS and CDR2 YFSETQ. V trimming: 6 bases; J trimming: 6 bases; junction bases outside the gene matches: 7. The CDR3 protein is CASNREGGAGELFF. The CDR3 DNA is TGCGCCAGCAACCGGGAGGGGGGAGCCGGGGAGCTGTTTTTT.

In its sample, this clone was seen a few times. This chain connects TRBV3-1 (or the pseudogene TRBV3-2) to TRBJ2-2; possibly TRBD2 for D (5 bases). From germline, CDR1 is LGHDT and CDR2 YNNKEL (reference sequence). V was trimmed by 4 bases and J by 1 base, leaving 10 bases between them. The CDR3 length is 15 residues. The CDR3 loop is CASSRSDWNTGELFF. CDR3 bases: TGTGCCAGCAGCCGGTCGGACTGGAACACCGGGGAGCTGTTTTTT.

The chain couples TRBV5-1 to TRBJ2-1, with unresolved D. The CDR3 spans 12 residues. V lost 0 bases and J lost 8, with 6 bases in between. The germline V gene has CDR1 SGHRS and CDR2 YFSETQ. The CDR3 sequence is CASSLGADEQFF. CDR3 sequence (DNA): TGCGCCAGCAGCTTGGGTGCGGATGAGCAGTTCTTC. Combining the CDR3 with reference TRBV5-1 and TRBJ2-1 gives the whole variable domain KAGVTQTPRYLIKTRGQQVTLSCSPISGHRSVSWYQQTPGQGLQFLFEYFSETQRNKGNFPGRFSGRQFSNSRSEMNVSTLELGDSALYLCASSLGADEQFFGPGTRLTVL.

This chain joins TRBV18 and TRBJ2-3; tentative D call: TRBD1 (5 bases). The CDR3 is 15 residues long. Germline lookup yields CDR1 KGHSH and CDR2 LQKENI. With 3 bases removed from V and 6 bases from J, the gap between germline ends came to 16 bases. In DNA, the CDR3 is TGTGCCAGCTCACCTGGGCGCCAGGGATTCGATACGCAGTATTTT. Translating it yields CASSPGRQGFDTQYF.

This sequence joins TRBV28 and TRBJ2-5, with D possibly being TRBD1 (5 bases). Trimming removed 7 bases at V and 6 bases at J, with 9 bases between. In germline, CDR1 is MDHEN, CDR2 SYDVKM. This CDR3 is built from 11 residues. Written as DNA, the CDR3 is TGTGCCAGCACAGGGTTGCAGACCCAGTACTTC. Translated, it gives CASTGLQTQYF.

The V call is TRBV29-1, the J call TRBJ2-7; D perhaps matches TRBD1 (6 bases). Germline CDR1 is SQVTM and CDR2 is ANQGSEA. With 0 bases removed from V and 12 bases from J, the gap between germline ends came to 12 bases. This CDR3 spans 11 amino acids. The CDR3 bases are TGCAGCGTTGAAGAAGGGGCAGGGGTGTACTTC. As protein: CSVEEGAGVYF.

The chain carries TRBV7-9 and TRBJ1-2; 9 nucleotides align to TRBD1. The V segment lost 1 base and the J segment 5 bases; nucleotides outside the gene matches: 5. This CDR3 has 15 residues. Germline values: CDR1 SEHNR, CDR2 FQNEAQ (reference sequence). DNA of the CDR3: TGTGCCAGCAGCTTAGGAAGACAGGGGGGATATGGCTACACCTTC. This encodes CASSLGRQGGYGYTF. The full variable domain, with the rest looked up from reference TRBV7-9 and TRBJ1-2, is DTGVSQNPRHKITKRGQNVTFRCDPISEHNRLYWYRQTLGQGPEFLTYFQNEAQLEKSRLLSDRFSAERPKGSFSTLEIQRTEQGDSAMYLCASSLGRQGGYGYTFGSGTRLTVV.

A remark on this clone: The same CDR3 also results from other DNA sequences found in this sample. The V call is TRBV28, the J call TRBJ1-5, with a tentative D call TRBD1 (5 bases). The CDR3 totals 15 residues. Germline CDR1 is MDHEN and CDR2 is SYDVKM. With 5 bases removed from V and 0 bases from J, the gap between germline ends came to 11 bases. For the CDR3, the DNA is TGTGCCAGCAGTCTACGACAGAGTAGCAATCAGCCCCAGCATTTT. As protein: CASSLRQSSNQPQHF.

This clone was observed a handful of times. The J gene is TRBJ1-2, the V gene TRBV28; D call uncertain. The CDR3 length is 14 residues. Germline lookup yields CDR1 MDHEN and CDR2 SYDVKM. V lost 6 bases and J 4 bases, leaving 15 bases between the germline ends. The CDR3 nucleotides are TGTGCCAGCAGGACTCTCGCGGGTCTCTATGGCTACACCTTC. It encodes CASRTLAGLYGYTF.

In DNA form, the CDR3 reads TGTGCCAGCCGGGGGGGACAGGGTAAAGAGACCCAGTACTTC. Translating gives CASRGGQGKETQYF. The chain joins TRBV7-9 to TRBJ2-5, with a possible D match to TRBD1 (9 bases). From germline, CDR1 is SEHNR and CDR2 FQNEAQ (reference sequence). The CDR3 loop spans 14 amino acids. Trimming stripped 8 bases from V and 3 bases from J, with 16 bases between.

This chain joins TRBV2 and TRBJ2-1; D is uncertain. V was cut by 3 bases and J by 2 bases, with 2 bases left in between. CDR1 and CDR2 from the germline V gene are SNHLY and FYNNEI. This CDR3 has 12 amino acids. The chain's CDR3 is CASSDTYNEQFF. The CDR3 DNA reads TGTGCCAGCAGTGATACCTACAATGAGCAGTTCTTC.

In this sample, this clone turned up a few times. The J gene is TRBJ1-6, the V gene TRBV7-8; TRBD1 is a possible D gene (5 bases). Between the trimmed V and J ends, which lost 7 bases and 7 bases, there was a span of 17 bases. This CDR3 has 15 amino acids. Looked up from germline, CDR1 is SGHVS and CDR2 is FQNEAQ. The CDR3: CASTIGSGVNSPLHF. As DNA, the CDR3 is TGTGCCAGCACCATAGGGTCGGGGGTAAATTCACCCCTCCACTTT.

Points on this clone: The same CDR3 arises from other DNA sequences in this sample as well. V and J are TRBV5-1 and TRBJ1-2; D gene uncertain. CDR3 length equals 15 residues. The germline gives CDR1 SGHRS, CDR2 YFSETQ. The ends were cut back, 0 bases at V and 2 bases at J, with 11 bases in the middle. The CDR3 spells CASSLAGGGNYGYTF. The CDR3 DNA sequence: TGCGCCAGCAGCTTGGCCGGTGGAGGGAACTATGGCTACACCTTC.

This chain uses TRBV19 with TRBJ2-1; TRBD2 matches 9 bases. Looked up from germline, CDR1 is LNHDA and CDR2 is SQIVND (reference sequence). V shed 1 base and J 8 bases; nucleotides not matched to a gene: 6. CDR3 length: 15 amino acids. The CDR3 DNA follows: TGTGCCAGTAGTATAGTCGGTAGCGGGGGCTATGAGCAGTTCTTC. It encodes CASSIVGSGGYEQFF.

As DNA, the CDR3 is TGTGCCAGCAGTCCCCGGGACAGGGCCAGCGGCTACACCTTC. Amino acids: CASSPRDRASGYTF. J is TRBJ1-2 and V is TRBV6-5, with TRBD1 matching 9 bases. CDR1 and CDR2 from the germline V gene are MNHEY and SVGAGI. There are 14 residues in the CDR3. The V segment lost 5 bases and the J segment 8 bases; nucleotides outside the gene matches: 9.

The chain has TRBV5-5 and TRBJ2-1; TRBD2 matches 7 bases. The CDR3 has 16 residues. Germline V gene data show CDR1 as SGHKS and CDR2 as YYEKEE (reference sequence). Trimming at V came to 4 bases and at J to 2 bases, leaving 9 bases not matched to a gene. Written as DNA, the CDR3 is TGTGCCAGCAGCACCGGGACTATCGACGCCTACAATGAGCAGTTCTTC. This gives the protein CASSTGTIDAYNEQFF.

The V call is TRBV13, the J call TRBJ2-3, with a tentative D call TRBD1 (5 bases). Trimming took 3 bases from V and 5 from J, leaving 15 bases between them. Germline CDR1 is PRHDT and CDR2 is FYEKMQ (reference sequence). The CDR3 has 15 amino acids. CDR3 nucleotides: TGTGCCAGCAGCTTTAGGGCAGGGTGGAAAGATACGCAGTATTTT. Translated, it gives CASSFRAGWKDTQYF. The full variable domain, completed using reference TRBV13 and TRBJ2-3, is AAGVIQSPRHLIKEKRETATLKCYPIPRHDTVYWYQQGPGQDPQFLISFYEKMQSDKGSIPDRFSAQQFSDYHSELNMSSLELGDSALYFCASSFRAGWKDTQYFGPGTRLTVL.

This clone was seen just once. The CDR3 nucleotides read TGCGCCAGCAGCCAAGTTGGGGCCCCCAACTATGGCTACACCTTC. This codes for CASSQVGAPNYGYTF. The chain recombines TRBV4-1 with TRBJ1-2, with TRBD1 as a possible D gene (5 bases). Deletions cut 1 base from V and 2 bases from J, with 11 bases between. This CDR3 has 15 amino acids. Germline CDR1 reads MGHRA; CDR2 reads YSYEKL.

V gene TRBV6-5 combines with J gene TRBJ1-2, with 8 positions matching TRBD1. V trimming: 5 bases; J trimming: 6 bases; junction bases outside the gene matches: 11. The germline V gene encodes CDR1 MNHEY and CDR2 SVGAGI. This CDR3 has 15 residues. The CDR3 reads CASSRDRGRDNGYTF. DNA of the CDR3: TGTGCCAGCAGTAGAGACAGGGGTAGAGACAATGGCTACACCTTC.

J is TRBJ2-7 and V is TRBV28; TRBD1 is a possible D gene (6 bases). Germline V lookup: CDR1 MDHEN, CDR2 SYDVKM. V lost 5 bases and J lost 3, with 11 bases in between. This CDR3 spans 13 amino acids. The CDR3 sequence: CASSHREGYEQYF. The CDR3 nucleotides are TGTGCCAGCAGTCACAGGGAAGGCTACGAGCAGTACTTC.